This T cell receptor (beta chain) is drawn from a study of cytomegalovirus exposure and HLA in healthy donors. General study results and limits: When a later analysis compared HLA-associated TCR beta chains with equally common others, the HLA-associated chains turned out to be more clonally expanded and to have lower generation probabilities. According to the study, around 180 TCR beta chains were cytomegalovirus-associated. Indistinguishable V segments, including TRBV6-2 and TRBV6-3, were excluded.

J gave up 8 bases and V 4 bases, and 5 bases lay outside the gene matches. This CDR3 contains 14 residues. The V gene's germline CDR1 is WSHSY and CDR2 SAAADI. Concerning this clone: Its antigen is currently unknown.

With 60 Vbeta and 13 Jbeta primers, the PCR was carried out. Clones were sequenced by immunoSEQ multiplex PCR, and TCRdb holds only the in-frame ones, with some missing. The top ten clones hold about 1.1% of a sample with some 180,000 clones, roughly 90% of them seen once. The TCR originated in a boy aged 2-9 years in good health and CMV-seronegative. The sample taken for sequencing was PBMCs. This rearrangement joins TRBV10-2 to TRBJ2-1; 10 bases match TRBD2. CDR3 sequence: CASSVSGGSYEQFF. The CDR3 nucleotides read TGCGCCAGCAGTGTTAGCGGGGGGTCCTATGAGCAGTTCTTC.